Described below is a single T cell receptor beta chain sequence and its context. Its target is unknown. V gave up 4 bases and J gave up 4 bases, with 14 bases separating them. Per germline, CDR1 LGHDT and CDR2 YNNKEL (reference sequence). The CDR3 extends over 14 amino acids. The sample is drawn from a study of response to subunit inactivated influenza vaccine. Study-level points and caveats: There was a suggestion from the authors that each seasonal influenza vaccination recruits few new T cells.

TCRdb fed the RT-PCR reads into MiXCR, producing one record per CDR3 protein. This table holds approximately 680,000 distinct CDR3 sequences, 15% to 17% found once. Sequencing used PBMCs from blood, obtained roughly 13 days after vaccination. The clonotype comes from a man in his forties or fifties who received an inactivated influenza vaccine. This chain links TRBV3-1 with TRBJ2-7, with D uncertain. Here the CDR3 DNA reads TGTGCCAGCAGCCGACGGGTCTTAGGATACGAGCAGTACTTC. Its protein product is CASSRRVLGYEQYF.